Presented here are 26 T cell receptor beta chains from one specimen sequenced in a study of blood T cell repertoires in COVID-19. The protocol was immunoSEQ multiplex PCR, while the TCRdb copy is restricted to in-frame clones and leaves out a portion. The data hold roughly 110,000 clones, with approximately 89% observed a single time. Sequenced input: peripheral blood. Receptors were obtained from a middle-aged man with active or convalescent COVID-19.

The chain links TRBV15 to TRBJ1-3; 8 nucleotides match TRBD1. Germline V gene data show CDR1 as LNHNV and CDR2 as YYDKDF (reference sequence). The CDR3 extends over 16 amino acids. The ends lost 1 base at V and 8 bases at J; junction bases unmatched: 10. DNA for the CDR3: TGTGCCACCAGCAGAGTAGGGGCAGGGGGCATAGACACCATATATTTT. Its protein is CATSRVGAGGIDTIYF.

The V and J genes are TRBV7-9 and TRBJ1-4; a weak D match, TRBD1 (5 bases). The germline V and J ends were trimmed by 4 bases and 13 bases, with 22 bases remaining between them. The V gene's germline CDR1 is SEHNR and CDR2 FQNEAQ (reference sequence). The CDR3 is made up of 15 amino acids. The CDR3 DNA reads as TGTGCCAGCAGCTCGGACACGACCCGCTACAATAGACTGTTTTTT. This translates into CASSSDTTRYNRLFF.

A remark on this clone: The junction departs from the called germline gene at one end, perhaps through a read error. The chain uses TRBV7-7 and TRBJ2-1; 8 bases align to TRBD2. This CDR3 has 15 amino acids. Per the germline V gene, CDR1 is SSHAT and CDR2 is FNYEAQ (reference sequence). CDR3 amino acids: CASSPREGRYNEQFF. The CDR3 DNA reads TGTGCTAGCAGCCCCCGGGAGGGGCGGTACAATGAGCAGTTCTTC. The whole variable domain, remainder taken from reference TRBV7-7 and TRBJ2-1, is GAGVSQSPRYKVTKRGQDVTLRCDPISSHATLYWYQQALGQGPEFLTYFNYEAQPDKSGLPSDRFSAERPEGSISTLTIQRTEQRDSAMYRCASSPREGRYNEQFFGPGTRLTVL.

V gene TRBV6-2 or TRBV6-3 combines with J gene TRBJ2-7; 11 nucleotides align to TRBD2. The CDR3 is made up of 20 amino acids. Trimming cost V 1 base and J 5 bases; bases outside gene matches: 19. The germline CDR1 and CDR2 sequences are MNHEY and SVGEGT. The CDR3 DNA sequence: TGTGCCAGCAGTTACTACCAGACTAGCGGGATCCCACCGGGCATCCACGAGCAGTACTTC. It encodes CASSYYQTSGIPPGIHEQYF.

The V call is TRBV7-9, the J call TRBJ2-1; D is undetermined. With 5 bases removed from V and 4 bases from J, the gap between germline ends came to 9 bases. This CDR3 comprises 13 residues. CDR1 is SEHNR and CDR2 is FQNEAQ in the germline V gene (reference sequence). The DNA of the CDR3 is TGTGCCAGCAGCCTTACACAGTACAATGAGCAGTTCTTC. Its translation is CASSLTQYNEQFF.

Only a few counts were recorded for this clone. V and J are TRBV7-2 and TRBJ2-1, with D possibly TRBD2 on 5 matching bases. CDR1 and CDR2 from the germline V gene are SGHTA and FQGNSA. V lost 3 bases, J lost 4 bases, and 10 bases lay in between. This CDR3 spans 14 amino acids. CDR3 DNA: TGTGCCAGCAGCTTCTCCGGGGTATACAATGAGCAGTTCTTC. As protein: CASSFSGVYNEQFF.

The chain employs TRBV29-1 and TRBJ2-7, with D uncertain. Trimming shortened V by 7 bases and J by 3 bases, and 10 bases separated the two germline ends. The germline CDR1 and CDR2 sequences are SQVTM and ANQGSEA. The CDR3 length is 11 residues. The CDR3, as DNA: TGCAGCGCCGAGGTGAGCTACGAGCAGTACTTC. It translates to CSAEVSYEQYF.

This clone was picked up one time. The genes are TRBV24-1 and TRBJ2-3; 7 nucleotides align to TRBD1. Per the germline V gene, CDR1 is KGHDR and CDR2 is SFDVKD. Trimming cost V 6 bases and J 5 bases; bases outside gene matches: 10. The CDR3 sequence is 15 residues long. CDR3 in DNA: TGTGCCACCAGTCCTTCAAGGGGGCGTGGAGATACGCAGTATTTT. Its translation is CATSPSRGRGDTQYF.

V usage is TRBV7-9 and J usage is TRBJ2-1; 10 bases are a match to TRBD2. In germline, CDR1 is SEHNR, CDR2 FQNEAQ (reference sequence). The CDR3 is made up of 17 amino acids. V lost 5 bases and J lost 4; bases outside the gene matches: 11. This chain's CDR3 is CASSRPRLAGQYNEQFF. The CDR3 nucleotides read TGTGCCAGCAGCAGGCCGAGACTAGCGGGCCAATACAATGAGCAGTTCTTC. The full variable domain, in which reference TRBV7-9 and TRBJ2-1 provide the parts outside the CDR3, is DTGVSQNPRHKITKRGQNVTFRCDPISEHNRLYWYRQTLGQGPEFLTYFQNEAQLEKSRLLSDRFSAERPKGSFSTLEIQRTEQGDSAMYLCASSRPRLAGQYNEQFFGPGTRLTVL.

Worth noting for this clone: This sample includes further DNA sequences coding for the same CDR3. V usage is TRBV7-9 and J usage is TRBJ2-1; D gene unclear. The length of the CDR3 is 14 residues. Germline CDR1 is SEHNR and CDR2 is FQNEAQ (reference sequence). Trimming cost V 3 bases and J 1 base, with 7 bases left between them. CDR3 sequence: CASSLSGSYNEQFF. The CDR3 DNA reads as TGTGCCAGCAGCTTGTCGGGTTCCTACAATGAGCAGTTCTTC.

The chain links TRBV19 to TRBJ1-2; no definite D call. The CDR3 is 13 amino acids. V was shortened by 1 base and J by 6 bases, with 9 bases between the two germline ends. The V gene's germline CDR1 is LNHDA and CDR2 SQIVND (reference sequence). CDR3 sequence reads: CASSIGQNNGYTF. As DNA, the CDR3 is TGTGCCAGTAGTATAGGCCAGAATAATGGCTACACCTTC. Drawing the rest from reference TRBV19 and TRBJ1-2, the complete variable domain is DGGITQSPKYLFRKEGQNVTLSCEQNLNHDAMYWYRQDPGQGLRLIYYSQIVNDFQKGDIAEGYSVSREKKESFPLTVTSAQKNPTAFYLCASSIGQNNGYTFGSGTRLTVV.

V usage is TRBV6-2 or TRBV6-3 and J usage is TRBJ2-7; 8 bases fit TRBD2. CDR3 length equals 16 residues. Germline loops: CDR1 MNHEY, CDR2 SVGEGT. After removal of 3 bases from V and 6 bases from J, the junction contained 13 bases not matched to a gene. As DNA, the CDR3 is TGTGCCAGCAGTTATAAGATCGGGACTAGGTCGGTCGAGCAGTACTTC. Protein sequence: CASSYKIGTRSVEQYF.

This chain joins TRBV11-2 and TRBJ1-1, with TRBD1 identical over 7 bases. The germline V gene has CDR1 SGHAT and CDR2 FQNNGV. V lost 5 bases to trimming and J lost 1 base; unmatched junction nucleotides: 7. The CDR3 length is 15 residues. The CDR3 protein is CASSRTGLTNTEAFF. CDR3 in DNA: TGTGCCAGCAGCCGGACAGGCCTTACGAACACTGAAGCTTTCTTT.

The genes are TRBV24-1 and TRBJ2-1; possible D gene TRBD2, 7 bases. The CDR3 spans 15 residues. Germline lookup yields CDR1 KGHDR and CDR2 SFDVKD. The ends were cut back, 5 bases at V and 12 bases at J, with 22 bases in the middle. CDR3 DNA sequence: TGTGCCACCAGTGCCCGGGGGGCAGGGGTACTCCGGCAGTTCTTC. Protein sequence: CATSARGAGVLRQFF.

The chain has TRBV3-1 (or the pseudogene TRBV3-2) and TRBJ2-7, with D possibly TRBD2 on 6 matching bases. Germline CDR1 is LGHDT and CDR2 is YNNKEL (reference sequence). CDR3 length: 15 residues. Trimming removed 4 bases at V and 3 bases at J, with 16 bases between. CDR3 sequence: CASSLGWRGFYEQYF. DNA for the CDR3: TGTGCCAGCAGCCTAGGTTGGAGGGGATTCTACGAGCAGTACTTC.

The chain combines TRBV7-9 with TRBJ2-7; TRBD2 aligns across 11 bases. V gave up 5 bases and J gave up 4 bases; unmatched junction bases: 13. There are 17 residues in the CDR3. CDR1 SEHNR and CDR2 FQNEAQ come from the germline V gene (reference sequence). The CDR3 DNA reads TGTGCCAGCAGCGAACCGTTGTTTAGCGGGAGGGCTTACGAGCAGTACTTC. This encodes CASSEPLFSGRAYEQYF.

As concerns this clone: This CDR3 is also generated by other DNA sequences in the sample. This chain uses TRBV18 with TRBJ1-1, with TRBD1 as a possible D gene (5 bases). CDR3 length: 14 amino acids. V dropped 3 bases and J dropped 3 bases, with 11 bases sitting between them. Germline values: CDR1 KGHSH, CDR2 LQKENI. CDR3 region: CASSPQGGDTEAFF. CDR3 bases: TGTGCCAGCTCACCCCAGGGAGGGGACACTGAAGCTTTCTTT. The full variable domain, completed using reference TRBV18 and TRBJ1-1, is NAGVMQNPRHLVRRRGQEARLRCSPMKGHSHVYWYRQLPEEGLKFMVYLQKENIIDESGMPKERFSAEFPKEGPSILRIQQVVRGDSAAYFCASSPQGGDTEAFFGQGTRLTVV.

This chain uses TRBV7-2 with TRBJ2-4, with TRBD2 as a possible D gene (6 bases). Germline CDR1 reads SGHTA; CDR2 reads FQGNSA. V was shortened by 1 base and J by 6 bases, with 13 bases between the two germline ends. The CDR3 covers 15 residues. The CDR3 DNA follows: TGTGCCAGCAGCTTAGATGCGGGACCCGGAAACATTCAGTACTTC. This sequence encodes CASSLDAGPGNIQYF.

CDR3 region: CASSSLRLAGAREQYF. The CDR3 coding sequence is TGTGCCAGCAGCTCTCTCCGGCTAGCGGGAGCTCGTGAGCAGTACTTC. The chain carries TRBV11-2 and TRBJ2-7, with 10 bases identical to TRBD2. CDR1 is SGHAT, CDR2 FQNNGV, per germline. Unmatched junction bases numbered 13, after V lost 4 bases and J lost 7 bases. This CDR3 is 16 amino acids long. Full variable domain (outside the CDR3, taken from reference TRBV11-2 and TRBJ2-7): EAGVAQSPRYKIIEKRQSVAFWCNPISGHATLYWYQQILGQGPKLLIQFQNNGVVDDSQLPKDRFSAERLKGVDSTLKIQPAKLEDSAVYLCASSSLRLAGAREQYFGPGTRLTVT.

In nucleotides, the CDR3 is TGCGCCAGCAGCCCGCGGACAGTCGGGAATTGGAACTATGGCTACACCTTC. Residues: CASSPRTVGNWNYGYTF. The rearrangement joins TRBV4-1 to TRBJ1-2; D might be TRBD1 (6 bases). With 4 bases removed from V and 2 bases from J, the gap between germline ends came to 20 bases. Germline lookup yields CDR1 MGHRA and CDR2 YSYEKL. The CDR3 covers 17 residues.

This clone was counted once. The chain employs TRBV24-1 and TRBJ2-1; 10 positions agree with TRBD1. Germline CDR1 reads KGHDR; CDR2 reads SFDVKD. With 9 bases clipped from V and 10 bases from J, the junction kept 5 bases outside the gene matches. This CDR3 region has 12 residues. The CDR3 sequence is CATSRTGGEQFF. For the CDR3, the DNA is TGTGCCACCTCCCGGACAGGGGGGGAGCAGTTCTTC.

This clone occurred once. This sequence joins TRBV28 and TRBJ1-2; tentative D call: TRBD1 (6 bases). CDR1 and CDR2 from the germline V gene are MDHEN and SYDVKM. The CDR3 runs to 13 residues. V lost 6 bases and J 5 bases, leaving 13 bases between the germline ends. CDR3 residues: CASRTTGLYGYTF. For the CDR3, the DNA is TGTGCCAGCAGGACGACAGGACTTTATGGCTACACCTTC.

The V and J genes are TRBV2 and TRBJ2-1, with 10 nucleotides matching TRBD2. CDR1 and CDR2 from the germline V gene are SNHLY and FYNNEI. The CDR3 extends over 15 amino acids. Germline trimming cut 4 bases from V and 10 bases from J; bases unmatched to any gene: 10. The CDR3 loop reads CASSVQREGQGEQFF. The DNA of the CDR3 is TGTGCCAGCAGTGTCCAGCGGGAGGGCCAGGGGGAGCAGTTCTTC.

This clone has just one count. The V call is TRBV28, the J call TRBJ2-7; 9 bases line up with TRBD1. The CDR3 totals 14 residues. Per the germline V gene, CDR1 is MDHEN and CDR2 is SYDVKM. Trimming took 7 bases from V and 6 from J; bases not matched to a gene: 10. This CDR3 reads CASILPGQGGEQYF. As DNA, the CDR3 is TGTGCCAGCATCCTACCGGGACAGGGTGGCGAGCAGTACTTC.

The V and J genes are TRBV7-9 and TRBJ1-2, with TRBD1 identical over 7 bases. CDR3 length equals 16 residues. The junction had 7 bases not matched to a gene; V was cut back by 3 bases and J by 0 bases. Germline V gene sequence: CDR1 SEHNR, CDR2 FQNEAQ (reference sequence). The CDR3 protein is CASSFSSGQSNYGYTF. The CDR3 DNA sequence: TGTGCCAGCAGCTTTTCCTCGGGACAGTCTAACTATGGCTACACCTTC.

This clone was found once. The rearrangement joins TRBV6-5 to TRBJ2-7; D unclear. Germline CDR1 is MNHEY and CDR2 is SVGAGI. The V and J ends lost 5 bases and 4 bases respectively, with 6 bases between them. This CDR3 comprises 11 residues. The CDR3 region is CASSRQYEQYF. In DNA form, the CDR3 reads TGTGCCAGCAGTCGACAATACGAGCAGTACTTC.